The 8 T cell receptor beta chains in this list originate from one sample, sequenced in a study of neoadjuvant anti-PD-1 for oral cavity cancer. The method was immunoSEQ multiplex PCR; TCRdb's version includes in-frame clones alone and lacks a portion of them. Here the sample spans under 10,000 clones, about 68% being singletons. This specimen consisted of tumor tissue, obtained before nivolumab (anti-PD-1) treatment. The receptors stem from a person aged 40 to 85 with oral cavity squamous cell carcinoma.

The V gene is TRBV7-9, the J gene TRBJ2-7, with a weak D call TRBD1 (6 bases). Trimming shortened V by 1 base and J by 3 bases, and 19 bases separated the two germline ends. The germline gives CDR1 SEHNR, CDR2 FQNEAQ (reference sequence). The CDR3 sequence is 17 residues long. CDR3 amino acids: CASSLGDNRIGLYEQYF. DNA of the CDR3: TGTGCCAGCAGCTTAGGGGACAACAGGATAGGTCTCTACGAGCAGTACTTC.

This sequence joins TRBV4-1 and TRBJ2-5; TRBD2 might be the D (6 bases). V was clipped by 1 base and J by 5 bases, with 17 bases between them. The germline V gene encodes CDR1 MGHRA and CDR2 YSYEKL. The CDR3 runs to 16 residues. The CDR3 spells CASSQGTGLLLETQYF. The CDR3 DNA follows: TGCGCCAGCAGCCAAGGGACGGGACTCCTTTTGGAGACCCAGTACTTC.

This clone was seen only once. CDR3 sequence: CASSGGRGRTEAFF. The CDR3 DNA sequence: TGTGCCAGCAGTGGAGGCAGGGGCCGAACTGAAGCTTTCTTT. The genes are TRBV2 and TRBJ1-1; maybe TRBD1 (6 bases). V was shortened by 4 bases and J by 5 bases, with 14 bases between the two germline ends. From germline, CDR1 is SNHLY and CDR2 FYNNEI. The length of the CDR3 is 14 residues.

The chain joins TRBV10-3 to TRBJ2-5; D possibly corresponds to TRBD2 (6 bases). The CDR3 consists of 16 residues. The ends were cut back, 0 bases at V and 2 bases at J, with 13 bases in the middle. Germline V CDR1 and CDR2: ENHRY, SYGVKD. CDR3 nucleotides: TGTGCCATCAGTGAGTCGTTAGCGGTGGGGCAAGAGACCCAGTACTTC. Translating gives CAISESLAVGQETQYF.

This chain joins TRBV6-4 and TRBJ2-3, with a tentative D call TRBD2 (5 bases). This CDR3 spans 14 amino acids. Germline V gene data show CDR1 as MRHNA and CDR2 as SNTAGT. V lost 3 bases, J lost 8 bases, and 15 bases lay in between. CDR3 sequence reads: CASSESEGVGTQYF. In DNA, the CDR3 is TGTGCCAGCAGTGAGTCCGAGGGCGTAGGTACGCAGTATTTT.

By share of the sample, this clone is medium-sized. The chain recombines TRBV2 with TRBJ1-2; weak D call: TRBD1 (6 bases). The CDR3 is 13 residues long. Germline V lookup: CDR1 SNHLY, CDR2 FYNNEI. V was trimmed by 2 bases and J by 8 bases, leaving 12 bases between them. This chain's CDR3 is CASSERGIGGYTF. The CDR3 nucleotides read TGTGCCAGCAGTGAAAGGGGGATTGGCGGCTACACCTTC.

This clone has just one count. The V call is TRBV28, the J call TRBJ1-5; a weak D match, TRBD1 (6 bases). V lost 6 bases to trimming and J lost 0 bases, with 15 bases between them. The CDR3 is 16 residues long. The V gene's germline CDR1 is MDHEN and CDR2 SYDVKM. CDR3 amino acids: CASSITGTSSNQPQHF. In nucleotides, the CDR3 is TGTGCCAGCAGCATCACAGGGACCTCTAGCAATCAGCCCCAGCATTTT.

This chain connects TRBV5-5 to TRBJ1-4, with D perhaps TRBD1 (5 bases). The CDR3 is 14 amino acids. The V end was cut by 2 bases, the J end by 1 base, with 6 bases between. Per germline, CDR1 SGHKS and CDR2 YYEKEE (reference sequence). CDR3 region: CASSLGVTNEKLFF. CDR3 coding DNA: TGTGCCAGCAGCTTAGGGGTAACTAATGAAAAACTGTTTTTT.